The source of this T cell receptor (beta chain) is a study of glioma-infiltrating T cells. General study findings and limits: Only very few CDR3 sequences appeared in both tissue and blood. Gliomas, especially low-grade, showed above-expected tissue-blood divergence; non-neoplastic patients showed below.

A word on this clonotype: Its antigen is not known.

CDR1 LNHDA and CDR2 SQIVND come from the germline V gene (reference sequence). Trimming cost V 6 bases and J 6 bases; bases outside gene matches: 3. This CDR3 has 12 amino acids. Using RNA template, CDR3s of TCR alpha and beta were amplified with iRepertoire arm-PCR. For one-step reverse transcription and amplification, 100-400 ng of tissue mRNA or PBMC total RNA was used. MiXCR was run by TCRdb on the multiplex PCR reads, yielding one entry per CDR3 protein. In the table there are fewer than 250,000 distinct CDR3 sequences, more than 30% of which are singletons. V is TRBV19 and J is TRBJ2-3, with 7 bases aligning to TRBD1. The TCR originated in a human donor with low-grade glioma or glioblastoma, undergoing nonglioma brain surgery, or in good health (not recorded which). The specimen was glioma tissue, nonneoplastic brain tissue, or PBMCs (not recorded which). The DNA for the CDR3 is TGTGCCAGTAGGACAGGGTCGGATACGCAGTATTTT. It encodes CASRTGSDTQYF.